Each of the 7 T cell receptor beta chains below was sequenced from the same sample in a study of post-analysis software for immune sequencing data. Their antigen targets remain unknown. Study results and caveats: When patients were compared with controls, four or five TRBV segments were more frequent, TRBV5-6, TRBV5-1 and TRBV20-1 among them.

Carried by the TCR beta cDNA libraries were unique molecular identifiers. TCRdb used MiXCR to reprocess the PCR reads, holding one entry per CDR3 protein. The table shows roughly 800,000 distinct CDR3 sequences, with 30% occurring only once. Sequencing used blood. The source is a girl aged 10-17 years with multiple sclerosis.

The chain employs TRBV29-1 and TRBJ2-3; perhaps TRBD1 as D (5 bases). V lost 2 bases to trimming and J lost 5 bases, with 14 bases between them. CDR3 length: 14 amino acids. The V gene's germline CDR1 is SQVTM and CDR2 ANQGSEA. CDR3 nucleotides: TGCAGCGTTGAACAGGGAAATGGTGAAGATACGCAGTATTTT. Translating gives CSVEQGNGEDTQYF.

The CDR3 sequence: CASSVGRGLGGETQYF. The DNA of the CDR3 is TGTGCCAGCAGCGTAGGTCGTGGTTTGGGGGGCGAGACCCAGTACTTC. The gene calls are TRBV9 and TRBJ2-5; perhaps D is TRBD1 or TRBD2 (6 bases each). The CDR3 extends over 16 amino acids. V was trimmed by 0 bases and J by 5 bases, leaving 17 bases between them. Germline CDR1 SGDLS, CDR2 YYNGEE.

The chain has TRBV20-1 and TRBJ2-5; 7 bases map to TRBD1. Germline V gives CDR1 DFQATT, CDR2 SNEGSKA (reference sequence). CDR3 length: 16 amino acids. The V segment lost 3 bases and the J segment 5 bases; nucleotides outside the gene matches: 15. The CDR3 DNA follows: TGCAGTGCTAGGGATCCTTGGACAGGATCAGGGGAGACCCAGTACTTC. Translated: CSARDPWTGSGETQYF.

The CDR3 nucleotides read TGTGCCAGCAGCAAAGGGGTGGCCAAAAACATTCAGTACTTC. Amino acids: CASSKGVAKNIQYF. The V gene is TRBV12-3 or TRBV12-4, the J gene TRBJ2-4, with D tentatively TRBD1 (5 bases). This CDR3 has 14 amino acids. The ends were cut back, 6 bases at V and 1 base at J, with 10 bases in the middle.

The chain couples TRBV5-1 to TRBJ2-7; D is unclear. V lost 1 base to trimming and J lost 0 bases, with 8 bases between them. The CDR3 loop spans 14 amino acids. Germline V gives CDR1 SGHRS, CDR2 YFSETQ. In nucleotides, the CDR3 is TGCGCCAGCAGCTTGCCGGAGAGCTCCTACGAGCAGTACTTC. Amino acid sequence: CASSLPESSYEQYF.

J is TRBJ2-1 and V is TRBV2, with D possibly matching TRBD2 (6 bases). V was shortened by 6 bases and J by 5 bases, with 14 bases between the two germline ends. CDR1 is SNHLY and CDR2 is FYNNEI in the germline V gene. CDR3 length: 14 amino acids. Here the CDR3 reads CASRAGRGNNEQFF. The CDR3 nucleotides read TGTGCCAGCAGGGCGGGACGGGGGAACAATGAGCAGTTCTTC.

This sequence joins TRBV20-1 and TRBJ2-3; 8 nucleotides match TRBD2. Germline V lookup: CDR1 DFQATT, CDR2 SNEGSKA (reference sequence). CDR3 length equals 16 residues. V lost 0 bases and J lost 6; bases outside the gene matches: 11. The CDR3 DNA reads TGCAGTGCTAGAGATGCCAGCGGGGGCGGGGGGGATACGCAGTATTTT. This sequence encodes CSARDASGGGGDTQYF.